What follows is one TCR beta chain and its context. After constant-region reverse-primer amplification, full-length variable regions underwent semi-nested PCR with Nested Universal Primer A. Each CDR3 protein is one row after TCRdb ran MiXCR on the 5' RACE reads. The data hold 62,000 or so distinct CDR3 sequences, with roughly 30% observed a single time. Naive CD4+ T cells were purified with Tregs depleted by CD25. Per the germline V gene, CDR1 is SQVTM and CDR2 is ANQGSEA. Trimming took off 4 bases at V and 9 bases at J, with 10 bases between the two ends. This CDR3 comprises 11 residues. This rearrangement joins TRBV29-1 to TRBJ2-1; the D gene is possibly TRBD2 (5 bases). This receptor was taken from a female donor with breast cancer. Sample: tumor-infiltrating naive CD4+ T cells sorted from the breast tumor. Sample subset: naive CD4+ T cells, CD4+CD45RA+CD25-. For the CDR3, the DNA is TGCAGCGTTGGGAGGCTAGGTGAGCAGTTCTTC. This gives the protein CSVGRLGEQFF.